This T cell receptor beta chain was sequenced in a study of CD8 T cells in Susac syndrome. This clonotype was recorded a few times. Trimming shortened V by 0 bases and J by 7 bases, and 7 bases separated the two germline ends. CDR3 length equals 12 residues. The germline V gene encodes CDR1 SGHAT and CDR2 FQNNGV. RNA was extracted with the RNeasy kit, and a quantity of about 0.45 to 1 ug was reverse transcribed using random hexamers. The amplification used immunoSEQ multiplex PCR on TCR beta CDR3; it spanned 54 Vbeta and 13 Jbeta. One entry per CDR3 protein results from TCRdb running MiXCR on the immunoSEQ multiplex PCR reads. The table has approximately 140,000 distinct CDR3 sequences, around 85% seen once.

This receptor was taken from a human donor with multiple sclerosis. Sequencing was performed on CD8+ T cells from PBMCs. The chain combines TRBV11-2 with TRBJ2-7, with TRBD2 as a possible D gene (5 bases). The CDR3 protein is CASSLERGEQYF. Here the CDR3 DNA reads TGTGCCAGCAGCTTAGAGAGAGGGGAGCAGTACTTC.